These T cell receptor beta chains were read from a single sample in a study of STAT3 mutations in large granular lymphocyte leukemia. Sequenced by immunoSEQ multiplex PCR; TCRdb stores in-frame clones only, minus some. This sample has several thousand clones; nearly 35% occur once, and the top ten carry more than 15%. Material for sequencing was peripheral blood mononuclear cells. The receptors shown here come from a woman in her 40s with T-cell large granular lymphocyte leukemia. Some clones in this sample may be carry-over from other donors' samples. Both conserved end residues are part of each CDR3. Part of the rows lack a size; the others show once, few, many or a class for expanded clones.

j_gene,abundance,v_gene,CDR3aa
TRBJ2-2,NA,TRBV5-1,CASSPGATLPGELFF
TRBJ1-3,NA,TRBV5-1,CASSPGTVTSSGNTIYF
TRBJ1-2,NA,TRBV29-1,CSVGQLKDYGYTF
TRBJ2-1,few,TRBV7-3,CASNWGEGEQFF
TRBJ2-1,NA,TRBV6-6,CASSLRSGVEQFF
TRBJ2-7,few,TRBV7-2,CASSLRTGGSYEQYF
TRBJ1-1,few,TRBV7-9,CASSRLDGSTEAFF
TRBJ2-7,NA,TRBV2,CASRVGTDQYF
TRBJ1-2,NA,TRBV4-1,CASSQERGYGYTF
TRBJ2-7,few,TRBV5-1,CASSLDFYEQYF
TRBJ1-1,NA,TRBV2,CASSVLGRNGAFF
TRBJ1-1,NA,TRBV2,CASSSGEAFF
TRBJ1-4,NA,TRBV29-1,CSVEESGGEKLFF
TRBJ1-1,once,TRBV10-3,CATSTGNTEAFF
TRBJ1-2,NA,TRBV18,CASSPVKDNYGYTF
TRBJ1-1,few,TRBV4-1,CASSRTGERNTEAFF
TRBJ2-7,few,TRBV7-2,CASSQWKEQYF
TRBJ2-1,NA,TRBV5-4,CASGEASPNEQFF
TRBJ1-2,NA,TRBV5-6,CASSFGAVYGYTF
TRBJ2-5,few,TRBV7-3,CASSFGGSETQYF
TRBJ2-3,NA,TRBV9,CASSPLAGGTDTQYF
TRBJ2-3,NA,TRBV18,CASSPDRVGDTQYF
TRBJ2-7,few,TRBV28,CASLTSGRLYEQYF
TRBJ1-2,few,TRBV20-1,CSAGGYTF
TRBJ2-5,NA,TRBV4-2,CASSPLSGIRYQETQYF
TRBJ1-2,few,TRBV7-9,CASKLIPYGYTF
TRBJ2-4,few,TRBV6-5,CASSYSRAGDSIQYF
TRBJ2-7,few,TRBV6-6,CASSYVADSYEQYF
TRBJ2-1,NA,TRBV18,CASSPGTGASSYNEQFF
TRBJ2-3,NA,TRBV9,CASSVVATDTQYF
TRBJ1-2,NA,TRBV30,CAWSVSSYGYTF
TRBJ1-1,NA,TRBV4-3,CASSEVAGAYTEAFF
TRBJ2-7,NA,TRBV4-2,CASSQGPEYEQYF
TRBJ2-7,NA,TRBV5-8,CASSWGQGRYEQYF
TRBJ1-1,once,TRBV6-5,CASSLLPPMNTEAFF
TRBJ1-2,NA,TRBV18,CASSPSGQGHGYTF
TRBJ2-7,NA,TRBV7-2,CASSLGLYYEQYF
TRBJ2-1,few,TRBV2,CASSVRQDWNEQFF
TRBJ1-2,few,TRBV29-1,CSVEELGGDYGYTF
TRBJ2-7,few,TRBV13,CASSPPGLAPYEQYF
TRBJ1-5,NA,TRBV30,CAWSSGPLGRQPQHF
TRBJ1-2,NA,TRBV5-1,CASSYQGRGNYGYTF
TRBJ1-1,NA,TRBV9,CASSVEGGMNTEAFF
TRBJ1-1,few,TRBV5-6,CASSFGQGDTEAFF
TRBJ2-3,few,TRBV5-1,CASSSGTSVGSTQYF
TRBJ2-7,few,TRBV7-2,CASSLVEEQYF
TRBJ2-5,NA,TRBV14,CASSRESETQYF
TRBJ2-5,NA,TRBV9,CASSSTGSSRETQYF
TRBJ1-1,few,TRBV18,CASSPRGINTEAFF
TRBJ2-5,NA,TRBV9,CASSGGASGQETQYF